What follows are 25 T cell receptor beta chains derived from one specimen sequenced in a study of Ad26.COV2.S vaccination and SARS-CoV-2 variants. Clones were sequenced by immunoSEQ multiplex PCR, and TCRdb holds only the in-frame ones, with some missing. The table lists about 400,000 clones, about 91% of them singletons. This sample's treatment: around 19 received Ad26.COV2.S at low or high dose, single or two shots; about 5 received placebo; per-sample allocation not given. Sampling was done on day 63 after the first vaccine or placebo injection. The sequencing here drew on peripheral blood, taken in a trial of Ad26.COV2.S vaccine versus placebo. Receptors were obtained from a person aged 18-65 years who received the Ad26.COV2.S COVID-19 vaccine or a placebo.

This chain links TRBV28 with TRBJ2-3, with D tentatively TRBD2 (6 bases). This CDR3 region has 14 residues. CDR1 MDHEN and CDR2 SYDVKM come from the germline V gene. Trimming removed 2 bases from V and 5 bases from J, with 11 bases in between. CDR3 DNA sequence: TGTGCCAGCAGTTTAGGGCAGGGAGGAGATACGCAGTATTTT. This translates into CASSLGQGGDTQYF.

The chain couples TRBV7-9 to TRBJ1-5; no reliable D call. This CDR3 comprises 12 residues. V lost 2 bases to trimming and J lost 5 bases, with 4 bases between them. Germline loops: CDR1 SEHNR, CDR2 FQNEAQ (reference sequence). CDR3 residues: CASSLMDQPQHF. The CDR3 coding sequence is TGTGCCAGCAGCTTAATGGATCAGCCCCAGCATTTT.

The chain has TRBV29-1 and TRBJ2-7, with D perhaps given as TRBD1 or TRBD2 (5 bases each). CDR1 and CDR2 (germline): SQVTM, ANQGSEA. V was cut by 3 bases and J by 5 bases, with 14 bases left in between. The CDR3 consists of 13 residues. The CDR3 reads CSVDGAAKDEQYF. The CDR3 region has the DNA TGCAGCGTTGACGGGGCCGCTAAGGACGAGCAGTACTTC.

V usage is TRBV12-5 and J usage is TRBJ1-1; D remains unclear. CDR1 and CDR2 (germline): LGHNT, FRNRAP. The CDR3 is 12 residues long. Deletions cut 2 bases from V and 10 bases from J, with 11 bases between. The CDR3 bases are TGTGCTAGTGGTTTGCCAGCAAGAAGAGCTTTCTTT. Translating gives CASGLPARRAFF.

The rearrangement links TRBV5-1 to TRBJ2-7; TRBD1 aligns across 7 bases. Germline V gene data show CDR1 as SGHRS and CDR2 as YFSETQ. The ends lost 4 bases at V and 6 bases at J; junction bases unmatched: 13. There are 15 residues in the CDR3. The CDR3 loop reads CASSPGQNVPAEQYF. The DNA for the CDR3 is TGCGCCAGCAGCCCGGGACAGAACGTTCCTGCCGAGCAGTACTTC.

The chain links TRBV7-8 to TRBJ1-1; TRBD1 aligns across 7 bases. The J segment lost 0 bases and the V segment lost 5 bases, leaving 9 bases of the junction unmatched. This CDR3 has 16 amino acids. The germline V gene encodes CDR1 SGHVS and CDR2 FQNEAQ. CDR3 nucleotides: TGTGCCAGCAGCCCGACAGGGAGTCTGGTGAACACTGAAGCTTTCTTT. This sequence encodes CASSPTGSLVNTEAFF. The entire variable domain, with the rest obtained from reference TRBV7-8 and TRBJ1-1, is as follows: GAGVSQSPRYKVAKRGQDVALRCDPISGHVSLFWYQQALGQGPEFLTYFQNEAQLDKSGLPSDRFFAERPEGSVSTLKIQRTQQEDSAVYLCASSPTGSLVNTEAFFGQGTRLTVV.

The gene calls are TRBV7-9 and TRBJ2-7; D perhaps matches TRBD2 (7 bases). The CDR3 spans 15 residues. CDR1 SEHNR and CDR2 FQNEAQ come from the germline V gene (reference sequence). Trimming pared 1 base from V and 5 bases from J, leaving 15 bases between. The CDR3 spells CASSLVGGLVHEQYF. CDR3 coding DNA: TGTGCCAGCAGCTTAGTCGGGGGGCTGGTCCACGAGCAGTACTTC.

The chain recombines TRBV10-3 with TRBJ2-1; 9 bases agree with TRBD2. V dropped 5 bases and J dropped 6; count of bases not matched to a gene: 8. The CDR3 is 15 amino acids. Germline CDR1 and CDR2: ENHRY and SYGVKD. The CDR3 bases are TGTGCCATCAGTCCCCCTGGACTAGCGACCAATGAGCAGTTCTTC. It translates to CAISPPGLATNEQFF.

The rearrangement links TRBV5-5 to TRBJ1-4, with TRBD1 identical over 7 bases. The CDR3 consists of 15 residues. Germline V gene data show CDR1 as SGHKS and CDR2 as YYEKEE (reference sequence). V shed 1 base and J 0 bases; nucleotides not matched to a gene: 0. The CDR3 protein is CASSLQGATNEKLFF. CDR3 nucleotide sequence: TGTGCCAGCAGCTTGCAGGGGGCAACTAATGAAAAACTGTTTTTT.

The rearrangement uses TRBV19 and TRBJ1-5; the D gene is possibly TRBD1 (6 bases). The V end lost 5 bases, the J end lost 7 bases, and 21 bases lay between the germline ends. This CDR3 spans 16 amino acids. Germline lookup yields CDR1 LNHDA and CDR2 SQIVND (reference sequence). CDR3 sequence: CASSRGGLLPGQPQHF. In DNA form, the CDR3 reads TGTGCCAGTAGTCGTGGGGGGCTCCTTCCGGGGCAGCCCCAGCATTTT.

This rearrangement joins TRBV7-9 to TRBJ2-6; 7 positions agree with TRBD1. V shed 5 bases, J shed 0 bases, and the junction held 7 bases outside the gene matches. CDR3 length: 17 residues. Per the germline V gene, CDR1 is SEHNR and CDR2 is FQNEAQ (reference sequence). The DNA for the CDR3 is TGTGCCAGCAGCCTGGGACAGTCCAACTCTGGGGCCAACGTCCTGACTTTC. This translates into CASSLGQSNSGANVLTF.

The chain links TRBV28 to TRBJ2-7; TRBD2 matches at 10 bases. Trimming cost V 7 bases and J 1 base; bases outside gene matches: 4. The CDR3 has 14 residues. The germline V gene encodes CDR1 MDHEN and CDR2 SYDVKM. The CDR3: CASTPAGGSYEQYF. The CDR3, as DNA: TGTGCCAGCACCCCAGCGGGGGGGTCCTACGAGCAGTACTTC.

This clone has just one count. The V gene is TRBV9, the J gene TRBJ2-2; 14 bases are a match to TRBD2. Germline CDR1 and CDR2: SGDLS and YYNGEE. This CDR3 is 17 amino acids long. V dropped 0 bases and J dropped 7; count of bases not matched to a gene: 5. In DNA form, the CDR3 reads TGTGCCAGCAGCGTAGGACTAGCGGGAGGGCCGAACGGGGAGCTGTTTTTT. Translation: CASSVGLAGGPNGELFF.

The CDR3 DNA sequence: TGTGCCAGCAGTTTATTACCTAATAATTCACCCCTCCACTTT. Amino acid sequence: CASSLLPNNSPLHF. The chain uses TRBV28 and TRBJ1-6; D uncertain. CDR3 size: 14 residues. The V gene's germline CDR1 is MDHEN and CDR2 SYDVKM. Trimming took 1 base from V and 5 from J, leaving 6 bases between them.

V and J are TRBV27 and TRBJ2-1; D remains unclear. This CDR3 is 14 amino acids long. V lost 8 bases and J 1 base, leaving 12 bases between the germline ends. Germline CDR1 MNHEY, CDR2 SMNVEV (reference sequence). The CDR3 bases are TGTGCCAGCCGAAACAGTGATTCCTACAATGAGCAGTTCTTC. Encoded protein: CASRNSDSYNEQFF.

The chain joins TRBV18 to TRBJ2-7; 9 bases line up with TRBD2. Germline V gene sequence: CDR1 KGHSH, CDR2 LQKENI. After removal of 2 bases from V and 2 bases from J, the junction contained 4 bases not matched to a gene. CDR3 length: 15 amino acids. The CDR3 loop reads CASSPYSGGTYEQYF. The CDR3 region has the DNA TGTGCCAGCTCACCATATAGCGGGGGAACCTACGAGCAGTACTTC.

The rearrangement joins TRBV15 to TRBJ1-2, with TRBD1 matching over 8 bases. Germline V gives CDR1 LNHNV, CDR2 YYDKDF (reference sequence). The CDR3 is made up of 15 amino acids. Germline trimming cut 2 bases from V and 4 bases from J; bases unmatched to any gene: 6. DNA for the CDR3: TGTGCCACCAGCAGAACATCGACAGGGGTCTATGGCTACACCTTC. Protein: CATSRTSTGVYGYTF.

This chain connects TRBV3-1 (or the pseudogene TRBV3-2) to TRBJ2-4, with D unresolved. The CDR3 length is 15 residues. The ends were cut back, 2 bases at V and 4 bases at J, with 12 bases in the middle. Germline CDR1 and CDR2: LGHDT and YNNKEL (reference sequence). Here the CDR3 DNA reads TGTGCCAGCAGCCAATTTGACGGGCAGAAAAACATTCAGTACTTC. It is translated as CASSQFDGQKNIQYF.

V usage is TRBV6-5 and J usage is TRBJ2-1, with TRBD1 as a possible D gene (6 bases). CDR3 length: 14 amino acids. The ends were cut back, 7 bases at V and 6 bases at J, with 16 bases in the middle. Looked up from germline, CDR1 is MNHEY and CDR2 is SVGAGI. The CDR3 region has the DNA TGTGCCAGCACCCGATCCAGGGGAAGCAATGAGCAGTTCTTC. This codes for CASTRSRGSNEQFF.

The chain joins TRBV7-2 to TRBJ2-7; tentatively, D is TRBD1 or TRBD2 (5 bases each). V lost 1 base, J lost 0 bases, and 7 bases lay in between. The germline CDR1 and CDR2 sequences are SGHTA and FQGNSA. The CDR3 extends over 14 amino acids. CDR3 region: CASSLGDGSYEQYF. The CDR3 DNA follows: TGTGCCAGCAGCTTAGGGGACGGCTCCTACGAGCAGTACTTC.

This chain uses TRBV19 with TRBJ2-5; D call uncertain. CDR1 and CDR2 (germline): LNHDA, SQIVND (reference sequence). The CDR3 sequence is 16 residues long. The V end was cut by 2 bases, the J end by 2 bases, with 15 bases between. CDR3 sequence reads: CASSINPSVLQETQYF. Here the CDR3 DNA reads TGTGCCAGTAGTATAAACCCCTCCGTGTTACAAGAGACCCAGTACTTC.

The rearrangement links TRBV6-5 to TRBJ1-4; no firm D call. Germline V lookup: CDR1 MNHEY, CDR2 SVGAGI. The length of the CDR3 is 13 residues. The germline V and J ends were trimmed by 8 bases and 3 bases, with 10 bases remaining between them. DNA for the CDR3: TGTGCCAGCCGAAAGCCGGCTAATGAAAAACTGTTTTTT. Translating it yields CASRKPANEKLFF.

The genes are TRBV5-5 and TRBJ2-2; 7 nucleotides align to TRBD1. V dropped 3 bases and J dropped 1; count of bases not matched to a gene: 6. This CDR3 has 16 amino acids. Germline V CDR1 and CDR2: SGHKS, YYEKEE (reference sequence). The CDR3 DNA follows: TGTGCCAGCAGCTCTCCGGGACAGTGGAACACCGGGGAGCTGTTTTTT. This codes for CASSSPGQWNTGELFF.

The chain recombines TRBV2 with TRBJ2-3; TRBD2 matches at 7 bases. Germline assignment: CDR1 SNHLY and CDR2 FYNNEI. The CDR3 is 13 residues long. V gave up 9 bases and J gave up 3 bases; unmatched junction bases: 6. CDR3 loop: CARGSGITDTQYF. The CDR3 nucleotides read TGTGCCAGGGGGAGCGGGATTACAGATACGCAGTATTTT.

The V call is TRBV30, the J call TRBJ2-6, with D unresolved. V lost 2 bases, J lost 1 base, and 6 bases lay in between. This CDR3 region has 14 residues. Looked up from germline, CDR1 is GTSNPN and CDR2 is SVGIG (reference sequence). The CDR3: CAWSSGSGANVLTF. CDR3 nucleotide sequence: TGTGCCTGGAGTTCCGGGTCTGGGGCCAACGTCCTGACTTTC.